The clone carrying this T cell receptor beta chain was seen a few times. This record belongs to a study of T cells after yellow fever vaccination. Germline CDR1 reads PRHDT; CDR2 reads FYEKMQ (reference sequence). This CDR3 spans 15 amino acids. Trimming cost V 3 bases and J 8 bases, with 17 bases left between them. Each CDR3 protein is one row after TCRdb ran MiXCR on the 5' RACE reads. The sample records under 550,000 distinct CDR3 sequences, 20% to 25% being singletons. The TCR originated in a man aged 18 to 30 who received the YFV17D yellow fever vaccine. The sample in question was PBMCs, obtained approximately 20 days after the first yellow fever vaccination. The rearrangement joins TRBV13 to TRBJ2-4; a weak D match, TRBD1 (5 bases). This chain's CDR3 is CASSFSEGASYIQYF. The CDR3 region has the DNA TGTGCCAGCAGCTTTTCAGAAGGGGCTTCTTACATTCAGTACTTC.